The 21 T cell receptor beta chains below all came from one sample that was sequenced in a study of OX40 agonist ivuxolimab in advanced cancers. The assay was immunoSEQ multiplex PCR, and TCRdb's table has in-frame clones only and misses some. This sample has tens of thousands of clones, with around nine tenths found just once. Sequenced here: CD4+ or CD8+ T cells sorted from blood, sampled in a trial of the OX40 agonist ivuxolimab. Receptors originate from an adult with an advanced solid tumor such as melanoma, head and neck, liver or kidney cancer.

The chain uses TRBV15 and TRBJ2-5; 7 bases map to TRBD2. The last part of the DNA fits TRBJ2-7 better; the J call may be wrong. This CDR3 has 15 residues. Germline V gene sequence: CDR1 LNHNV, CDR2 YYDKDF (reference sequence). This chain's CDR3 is CATSRVPQRDYEQYF. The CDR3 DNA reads TGTGCCACCAGCAGAGTGCCCCAGCGGGATTACGAGCAGTACTTC.

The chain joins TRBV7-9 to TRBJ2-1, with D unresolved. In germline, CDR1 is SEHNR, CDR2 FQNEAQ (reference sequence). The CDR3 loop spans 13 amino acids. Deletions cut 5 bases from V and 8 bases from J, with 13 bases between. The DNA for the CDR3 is TGTGCCAGCAGCCCACTCGGTGAGGATGAGCAGTTCTTC. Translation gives CASSPLGEDEQFF. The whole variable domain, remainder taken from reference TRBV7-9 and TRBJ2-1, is DTGVSQNPRHKITKRGQNVTFRCDPISEHNRLYWYRQTLGQGPEFLTYFQNEAQLEKSRLLSDRFSAERPKGSFSTLEIQRTEQGDSAMYLCASSPLGEDEQFFGPGTRLTVL.

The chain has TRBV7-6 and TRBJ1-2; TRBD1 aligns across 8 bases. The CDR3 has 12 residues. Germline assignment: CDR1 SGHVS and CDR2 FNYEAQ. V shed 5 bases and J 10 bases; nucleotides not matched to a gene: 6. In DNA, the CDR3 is TGTGCCAGCAGCCTAGGACAGGGATCCTACACCTTC. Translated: CASSLGQGSYTF.

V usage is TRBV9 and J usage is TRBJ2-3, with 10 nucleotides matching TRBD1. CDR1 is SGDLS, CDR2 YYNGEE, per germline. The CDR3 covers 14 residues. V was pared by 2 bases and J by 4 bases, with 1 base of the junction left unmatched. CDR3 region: CASSVGTGADTQYF. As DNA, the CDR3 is TGTGCCAGCAGCGTTGGGACAGGGGCAGATACGCAGTATTTT.

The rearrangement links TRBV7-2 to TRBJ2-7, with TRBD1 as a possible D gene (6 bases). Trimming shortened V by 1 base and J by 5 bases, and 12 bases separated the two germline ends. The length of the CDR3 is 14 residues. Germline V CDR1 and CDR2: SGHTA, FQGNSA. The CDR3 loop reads CASSLGRTAHEQYF. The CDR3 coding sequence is TGTGCCAGCAGCTTAGGCCGGACAGCCCACGAGCAGTACTTC.

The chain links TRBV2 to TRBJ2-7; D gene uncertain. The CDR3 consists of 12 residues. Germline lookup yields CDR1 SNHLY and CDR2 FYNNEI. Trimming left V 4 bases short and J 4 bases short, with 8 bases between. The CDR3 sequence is CASSGDKYEQYF. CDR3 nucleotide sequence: TGTGCCAGCAGTGGCGACAAATACGAGCAGTACTTC.

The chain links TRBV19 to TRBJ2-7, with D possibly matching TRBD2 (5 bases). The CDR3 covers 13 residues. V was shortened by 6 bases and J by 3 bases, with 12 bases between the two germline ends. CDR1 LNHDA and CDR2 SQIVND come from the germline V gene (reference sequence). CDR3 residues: CASSPGIVYEQYF. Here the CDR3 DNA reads TGTGCCAGTAGCCCCGGGATTGTCTACGAGCAGTACTTC.

The CDR3 protein is CASSLGVVGTGELFF. CDR3 DNA sequence: TGTGCCAGCAGCTTAGGAGTAGTTGGCACCGGGGAGCTGTTTTTT. V is TRBV11-2 and J is TRBJ2-2; the D is unclear. This CDR3 is built from 15 residues. With 1 base removed from V and 4 bases from J, the gap between germline ends came to 10 bases. Per germline, CDR1 SGHAT and CDR2 FQNNGV.

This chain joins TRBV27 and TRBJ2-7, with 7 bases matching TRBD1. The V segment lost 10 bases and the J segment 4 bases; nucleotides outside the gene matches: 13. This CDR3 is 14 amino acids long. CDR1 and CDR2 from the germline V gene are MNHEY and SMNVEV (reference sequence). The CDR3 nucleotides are TGTGCCACCAGAGGGGGCAGCAACTCATACGAGCAGTACTTC. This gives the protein CATRGGSNSYEQYF.

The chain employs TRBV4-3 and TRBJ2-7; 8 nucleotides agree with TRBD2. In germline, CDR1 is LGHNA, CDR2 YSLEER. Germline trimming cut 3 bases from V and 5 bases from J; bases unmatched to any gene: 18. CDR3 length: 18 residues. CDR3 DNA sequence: TGCGCCAGCAGCCAGGCGGATACCGGGACTAGAGTTTTCCACGAGCAGTACTTC. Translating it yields CASSQADTGTRVFHEQYF.

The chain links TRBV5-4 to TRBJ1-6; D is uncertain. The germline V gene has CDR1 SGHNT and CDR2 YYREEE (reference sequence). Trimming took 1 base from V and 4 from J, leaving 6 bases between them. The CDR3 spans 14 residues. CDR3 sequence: CASSLRQYNSPLHF. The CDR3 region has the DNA TGTGCCAGCAGCTTGAGGCAGTATAATTCACCCCTCCACTTT.

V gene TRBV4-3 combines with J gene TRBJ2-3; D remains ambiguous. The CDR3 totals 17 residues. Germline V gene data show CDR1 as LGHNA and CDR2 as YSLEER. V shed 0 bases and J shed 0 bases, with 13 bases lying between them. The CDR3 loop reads CASSQDFRQASTDTQYF. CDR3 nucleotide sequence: TGCGCCAGCAGCCAAGATTTCCGCCAGGCTAGCACAGATACGCAGTATTTT.

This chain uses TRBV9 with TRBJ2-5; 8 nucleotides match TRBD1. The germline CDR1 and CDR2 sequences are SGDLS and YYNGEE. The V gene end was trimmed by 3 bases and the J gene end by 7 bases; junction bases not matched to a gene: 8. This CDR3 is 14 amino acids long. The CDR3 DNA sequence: TGTGCCAGCAGCGACCTGGACAGGGAGAGGACCCAGTACTTC. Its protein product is CASSDLDRERTQYF.

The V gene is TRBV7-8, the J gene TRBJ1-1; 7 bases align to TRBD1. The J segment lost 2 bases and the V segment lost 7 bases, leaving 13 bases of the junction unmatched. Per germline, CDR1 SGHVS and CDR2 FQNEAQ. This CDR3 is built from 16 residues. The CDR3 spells CASTEFSGTANTEAFF. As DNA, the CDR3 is TGTGCCAGCACAGAATTTTCCGGGACAGCAAACACTGAAGCTTTCTTT.

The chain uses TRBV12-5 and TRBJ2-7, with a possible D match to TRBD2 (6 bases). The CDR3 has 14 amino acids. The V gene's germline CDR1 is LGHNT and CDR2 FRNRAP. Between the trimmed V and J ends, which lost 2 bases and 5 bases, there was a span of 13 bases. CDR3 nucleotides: TGTGCTAGTGGTTTGTGGGACTGGGGGAACGAGCAGTACTTC. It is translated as CASGLWDWGNEQYF.

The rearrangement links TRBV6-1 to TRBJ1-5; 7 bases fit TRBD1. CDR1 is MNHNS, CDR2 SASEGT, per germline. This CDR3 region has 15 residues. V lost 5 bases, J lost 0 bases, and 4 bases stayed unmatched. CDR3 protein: CASSLRQGSNQPQHF. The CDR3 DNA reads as TGTGCCAGCAGTTTAAGACAGGGTAGCAATCAGCCCCAGCATTTT.

This chain's CDR3 is CASSLVSGGSYNEQFF. The CDR3 DNA reads as TGTGCCAGCAGTTTAGTCAGCGGGGGGTCCTACAATGAGCAGTTCTTC. V usage is TRBV27 and J usage is TRBJ2-1; 9 bases are shared with TRBD2. V lost 2 bases and J lost 1; bases outside the gene matches: 3. CDR3 length: 16 residues. Looked up from germline, CDR1 is MNHEY and CDR2 is SMNVEV (reference sequence).

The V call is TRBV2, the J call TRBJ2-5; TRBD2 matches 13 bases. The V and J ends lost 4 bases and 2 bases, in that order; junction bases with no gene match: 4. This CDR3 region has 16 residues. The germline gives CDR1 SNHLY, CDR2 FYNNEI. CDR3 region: CASSVLAGGPQETQYF. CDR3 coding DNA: TGTGCCAGCAGTGTACTAGCGGGAGGGCCTCAAGAGACCCAGTACTTC.

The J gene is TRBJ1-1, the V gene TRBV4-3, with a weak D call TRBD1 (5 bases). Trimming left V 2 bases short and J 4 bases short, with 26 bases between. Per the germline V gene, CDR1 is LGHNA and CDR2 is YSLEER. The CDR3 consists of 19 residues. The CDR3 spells CASSQHPATWGGFGTEAFF. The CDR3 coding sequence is TGCGCCAGCAGCCAACATCCTGCGACCTGGGGGGGGTTTGGCACTGAAGCTTTCTTT.

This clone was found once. CDR3 sequence: CATLSRDKKLETQYF. Here the CDR3 DNA reads TGTGCCACCTTATCCAGGGACAAAAAATTAGAGACCCAGTACTTC. V gene TRBV6-4 combines with J gene TRBJ2-5; weak D call: TRBD1 (6 bases). The CDR3 contains 15 residues. Trimming took 10 bases from V and 4 from J, leaving 22 bases between them. CDR1 MRHNA and CDR2 SNTAGT come from the germline V gene.

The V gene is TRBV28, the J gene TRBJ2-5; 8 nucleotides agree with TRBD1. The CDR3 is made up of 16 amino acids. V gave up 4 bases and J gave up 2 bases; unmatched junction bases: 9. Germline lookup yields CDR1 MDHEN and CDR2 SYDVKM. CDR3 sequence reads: CASSSGQGAPQETQYF. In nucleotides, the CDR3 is TGTGCCAGCAGTTCCGGACAGGGTGCGCCACAAGAGACCCAGTACTTC.